This TCR beta chain was documented in a study of response to subunit inactivated influenza vaccine (dated by TCRdb to about 2018). In the study overall: Deep quantitative T cell receptor repertoire profiling was used in the study to track responses to a trivalent subunit inactivated influenza vaccine. The study at large found these results: The authors suggested that each seasonal influenza vaccination may recruit only a limited number of new T cells.

With respect to this clonotype: No cognate antigen has been identified for it. No much larger clone exists at a distance of one base, and base qualities are not known.

Libraries came from RT-PCR. Instrument on record: Illumina HiSeq 2500. TCRdb cleaned the public reads at Q25 with fastp, built clones with MiXCR and kept in-frame beta chains. Each entry merges the rows of one CDR3 protein and shows their most common DNA and genes. The sample yields 650,000 or so distinct CDR3 sequences; approximately 14% were counted once. Of the sample, approximately 7.6% is held by the ten largest clones. From the cysteine through the phenylalanine, the CDR3 covers 16 amino acids. Of all the DNA, just the CDR3 is kept, 48 bases in frame from base 1. Trimming at the junction amounts to 5 bases on V and 3 bases on J, and the germline ends lie 17 bases apart. The germline V gene specifies SGHTA as CDR1 and FQGNSA as CDR2.

This receptor chain uses TRBV7-2 and TRBJ2-1; TRBD2 is a possible D gene, resting on 6 matching bases. The TCR was taken from a man between 50 and 59 years old who received an inactivated influenza vaccine. Donor details come from another sample of the same person, matched by shared clones. The material was PBMCs from blood, obtained about 14 days before vaccination. The CDR3 has the sequence CASSEAWGGIYNEQFF. The nucleotide sequence reads TGTGCCAGCAGCGAAGCCTGGGGCGGGATCTACAATGAGCAGTTCTTC.